This T cell receptor beta chain was captured by sequencing in a study of beta chain features in type 1 diabetes. Findings and caveats of the study: At VDJ recombination sites, type 1 diabetes patients had fewer insertions and more deleted nucleotides. A PCR bias possibly favoring shorter templates would apply equally to patients and controls. Across patients, naive, central memory and Treg TCRB repertoires exhibited apparently greater similarity than was observed across healthy donors. The question of HLA type influencing TCRB rearrangement was one that remained unresolved here. People with Type 1 diabetes carried modestly yet significantly shorter TCRB CDR3s in all four CD4+ subsets.

From germline, CDR1 is SQVTM and CDR2 ANQGSEA. Trimming left V 7 bases short and J 2 bases short, with 9 bases between. The CDR3 covers 11 residues. This clone was recorded a few times. Its antigen is still unknown. Reverse transcribing all isolated RNA meant expressed TCRB transcripts were sequenced. The repertoire was sequenced with immunoSEQ multiplex PCR; TCRdb's copy has only in-frame clones and lacks some. The sample records some 270,000 clones, under 13% being singletons. What was sequenced was naive CD4+ T cells from blood. This TCR was recovered from a man aged 25 to 40 with type 1 diabetes. This chain connects TRBV29-1 to TRBJ2-7, with a possible D match to TRBD2 (6 bases). The CDR3 region is CSAPGAYEQYF. As DNA, the CDR3 is TGCAGCGCCCCGGGGGCCTACGAGCAGTACTTC.